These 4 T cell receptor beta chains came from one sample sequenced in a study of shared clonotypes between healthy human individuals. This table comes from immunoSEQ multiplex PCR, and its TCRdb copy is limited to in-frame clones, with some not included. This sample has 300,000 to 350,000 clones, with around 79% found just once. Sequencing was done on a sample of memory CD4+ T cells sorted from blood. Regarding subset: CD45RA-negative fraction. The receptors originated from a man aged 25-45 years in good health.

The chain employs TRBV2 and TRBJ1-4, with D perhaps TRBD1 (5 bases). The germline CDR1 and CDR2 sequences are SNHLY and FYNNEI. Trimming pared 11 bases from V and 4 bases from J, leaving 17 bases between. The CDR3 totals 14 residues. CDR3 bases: TGTGCCGGTAGAGATGGGGGATATAATGAAAAACTGTTTTTT. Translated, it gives CAGRDGGYNEKLFF.

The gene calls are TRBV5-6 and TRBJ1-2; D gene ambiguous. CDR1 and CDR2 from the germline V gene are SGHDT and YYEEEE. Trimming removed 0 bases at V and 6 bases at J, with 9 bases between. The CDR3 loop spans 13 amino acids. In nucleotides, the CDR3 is TGTGCCAGCAGCTTGGCCGTTGTGGATGGCTACACCTTC. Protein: CASSLAVVDGYTF.

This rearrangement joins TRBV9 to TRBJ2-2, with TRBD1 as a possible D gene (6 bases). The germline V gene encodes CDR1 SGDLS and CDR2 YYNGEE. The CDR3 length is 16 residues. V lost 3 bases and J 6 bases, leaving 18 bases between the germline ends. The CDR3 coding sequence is TGTGCCAGCAGCGCCGAGGGGGTGACAAATCCCGGGGAGCTGTTTTTT. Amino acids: CASSAEGVTNPGELFF.

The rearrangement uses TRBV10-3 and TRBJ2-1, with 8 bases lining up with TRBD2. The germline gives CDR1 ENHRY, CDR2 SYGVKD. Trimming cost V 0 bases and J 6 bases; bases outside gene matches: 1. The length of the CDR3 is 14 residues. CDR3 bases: TGTGCCATCAGTGAGTCAACTAGCGGCAATGAGCAGTTCTTC. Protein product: CAISESTSGNEQFF.